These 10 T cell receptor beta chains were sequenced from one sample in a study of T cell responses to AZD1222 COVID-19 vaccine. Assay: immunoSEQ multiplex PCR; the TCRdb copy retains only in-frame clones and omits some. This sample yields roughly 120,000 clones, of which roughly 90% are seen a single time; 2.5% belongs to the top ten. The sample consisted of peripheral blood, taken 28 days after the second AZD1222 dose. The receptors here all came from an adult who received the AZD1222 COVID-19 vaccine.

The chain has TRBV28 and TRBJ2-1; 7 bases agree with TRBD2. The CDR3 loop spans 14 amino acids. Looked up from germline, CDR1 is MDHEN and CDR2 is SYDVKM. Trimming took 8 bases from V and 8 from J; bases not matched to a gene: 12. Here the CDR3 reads CASAPGLRLHEQFF. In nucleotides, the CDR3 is TGTGCCAGCGCCCCGGGACTAAGACTTCATGAGCAGTTCTTC.

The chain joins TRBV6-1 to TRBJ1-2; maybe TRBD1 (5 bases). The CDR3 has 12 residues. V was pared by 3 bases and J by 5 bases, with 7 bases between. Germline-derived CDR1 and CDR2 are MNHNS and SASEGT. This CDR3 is CASSDDSYGYTF. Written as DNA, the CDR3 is TGTGCCAGCAGTGATGACAGTTATGGCTACACCTTC.

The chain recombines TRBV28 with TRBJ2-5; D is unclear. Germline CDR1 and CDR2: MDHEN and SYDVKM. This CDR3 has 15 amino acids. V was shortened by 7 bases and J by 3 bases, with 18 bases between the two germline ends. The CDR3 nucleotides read TGTGCCAGCACCACCCCATCGATTGGGGAAGAGACCCAGTACTTC. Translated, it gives CASTTPSIGEETQYF.

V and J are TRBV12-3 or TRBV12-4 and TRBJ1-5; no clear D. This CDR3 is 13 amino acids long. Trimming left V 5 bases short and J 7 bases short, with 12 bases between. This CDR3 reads CASSRVKGQPQHF. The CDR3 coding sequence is TGTGCCAGCAGTAGAGTGAAGGGCCAGCCCCAGCATTTT.

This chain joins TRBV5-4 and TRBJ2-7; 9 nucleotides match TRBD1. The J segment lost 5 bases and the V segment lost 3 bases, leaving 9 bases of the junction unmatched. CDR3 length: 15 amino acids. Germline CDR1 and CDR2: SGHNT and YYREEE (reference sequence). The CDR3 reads CASSSRDRVSNEQYF. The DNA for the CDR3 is TGTGCCAGCAGCTCCCGGGACAGGGTGTCAAACGAGCAGTACTTC.

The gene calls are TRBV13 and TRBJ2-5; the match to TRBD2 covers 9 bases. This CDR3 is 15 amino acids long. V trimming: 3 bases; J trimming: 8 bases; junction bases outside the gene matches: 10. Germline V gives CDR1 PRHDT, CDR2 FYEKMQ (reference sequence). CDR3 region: CASSFGIGGGATQYF. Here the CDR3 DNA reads TGTGCCAGCAGCTTCGGAATCGGCGGGGGGGCTACCCAGTACTTC.

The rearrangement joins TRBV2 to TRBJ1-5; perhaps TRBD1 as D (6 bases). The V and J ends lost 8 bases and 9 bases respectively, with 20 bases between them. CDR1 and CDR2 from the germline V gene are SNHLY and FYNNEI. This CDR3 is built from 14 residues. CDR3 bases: TGTGCCAGCGCCGTAGGGGGGGGTGCGGGGCCCCAGCATTTT. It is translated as CASAVGGGAGPQHF.

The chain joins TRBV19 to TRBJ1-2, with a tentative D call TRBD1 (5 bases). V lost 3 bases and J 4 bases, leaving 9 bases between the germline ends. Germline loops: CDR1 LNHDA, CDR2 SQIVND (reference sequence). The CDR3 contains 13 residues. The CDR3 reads CASSIQGGYGYTF. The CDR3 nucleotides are TGTGCCAGTAGTATCCAGGGCGGCTATGGCTACACCTTC.

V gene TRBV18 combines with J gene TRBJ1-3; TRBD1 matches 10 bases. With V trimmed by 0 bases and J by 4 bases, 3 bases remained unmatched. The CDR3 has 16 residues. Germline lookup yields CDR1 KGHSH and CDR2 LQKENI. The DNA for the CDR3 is TGTGCCAGCTCACCACCGGGGACAGGGGTCGGAAACACCATATATTTT. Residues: CASSPPGTGVGNTIYF.

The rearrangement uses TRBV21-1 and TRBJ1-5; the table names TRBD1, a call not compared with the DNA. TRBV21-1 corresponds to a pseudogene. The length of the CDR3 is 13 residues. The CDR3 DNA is TGTGCCAGCAGCGGGCAGGGGCATCAGCCCCAGCATTTT. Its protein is CASSGQGHQPQHF.